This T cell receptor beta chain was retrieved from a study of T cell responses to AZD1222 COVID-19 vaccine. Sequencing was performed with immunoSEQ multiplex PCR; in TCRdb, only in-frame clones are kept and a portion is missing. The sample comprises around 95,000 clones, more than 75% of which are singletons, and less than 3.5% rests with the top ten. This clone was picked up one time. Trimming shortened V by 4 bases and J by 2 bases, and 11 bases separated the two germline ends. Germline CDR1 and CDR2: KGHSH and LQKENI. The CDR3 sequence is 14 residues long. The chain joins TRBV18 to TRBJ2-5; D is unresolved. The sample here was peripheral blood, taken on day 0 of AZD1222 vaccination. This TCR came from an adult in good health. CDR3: CASSQNTAQETQYF. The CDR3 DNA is TGTGCCAGCTCACAGAACACGGCTCAAGAGACCCAGTACTTC. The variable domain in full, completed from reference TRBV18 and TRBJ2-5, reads NAGVMQNPRHLVRRRGQEARLRCSPMKGHSHVYWYRQLPEEGLKFMVYLQKENIIDESGMPKERFSAEFPKEGPSILRIQQVVRGDSAAYFCASSQNTAQETQYFGPGTRLLVL.